What follows are 9 T cell receptor beta chains derived from one specimen sequenced in a study of blood T cell repertoires in COVID-19. TCRdb's copy holds only in-frame clones and misses some; the assay was immunoSEQ multiplex PCR. The sample contains approximately 300,000 clones, roughly nine tenths of which appear only once. The sequenced material came from PBMCs or T cells enriched from blood (not recorded which). The receptors were sampled from a woman aged 25 to 39 who had recovered from COVID-19.

On this clone itself: Other DNA sequences in the sample encode the same CDR3. The J gene is TRBJ1-5, the V gene TRBV18, with D possibly matching TRBD1 (5 bases). The CDR3 totals 13 residues. The germline V and J ends were trimmed by 3 bases and 7 bases, with 10 bases remaining between them. Germline loops: CDR1 KGHSH, CDR2 LQKENI. CDR3 region: CASSPGGDQPQHF. In DNA form, the CDR3 reads TGTGCCAGCTCACCGGGGGGGGACCAGCCCCAGCATTTT.

This clone was picked up one time. The gene calls are TRBV5-4 and TRBJ2-1; 10 positions match TRBD1. V shed 0 bases and J 5 bases; nucleotides not matched to a gene: 5. The CDR3 is made up of 16 amino acids. Looked up from germline, CDR1 is SGHNT and CDR2 is YYREEE (reference sequence). CDR3 DNA: TGTGCCAGCAGCTTGGGTTGGACAGGGGGGAACAATGAGCAGTTCTTC. It specifies CASSLGWTGGNNEQFF.

This clone has more than one count but fewer than ten. The chain is built from TRBV7-8 and TRBJ2-2; 11 nucleotides align to TRBD1. After removal of 5 bases from V and 5 bases from J, the junction contained 7 bases not matched to a gene. The V gene's germline CDR1 is SGHVS and CDR2 FQNEAQ. The CDR3 length is 16 residues. The CDR3 DNA reads as TGTGCCAGCAGCGACCCGGACAGGGGGCGAACCGGGGAGCTGTTTTTT. Amino acid sequence: CASSDPDRGRTGELFF.

The chain links TRBV7-9 to TRBJ1-2; TRBD1 aligns across 9 bases. Germline CDR1 and CDR2: SEHNR and FQNEAQ (reference sequence). J gave up 1 base and V 4 bases, and 13 bases lay outside the gene matches. The CDR3 length is 18 residues. CDR3: CASSSDLLQGAFNYGYTF. CDR3 sequence (DNA): TGTGCCAGCAGCTCCGACCTTTTACAGGGGGCCTTTAACTATGGCTACACCTTC. The full variable domain, completed using reference TRBV7-9 and TRBJ1-2, is DTGVSQNPRHKITKRGQNVTFRCDPISEHNRLYWYRQTLGQGPEFLTYFQNEAQLEKSRLLSDRFSAERPKGSFSTLEIQRTEQGDSAMYLCASSSDLLQGAFNYGYTFGSGTRLTVV.

The chain recombines TRBV5-1 with TRBJ2-2; 9 nucleotides match TRBD2. Germline lookup yields CDR1 SGHRS and CDR2 YFSETQ. This CDR3 is 15 amino acids long. Trimming removed 9 bases from V and 2 bases from J; junction bases left unmatched: 8. The CDR3 here is CATSRREGNTGELFF. CDR3 DNA: TGCGCCACCTCGAGGCGGGAGGGAAACACCGGGGAGCTGTTTTTT.

This clone was seen just once. The rearrangement joins TRBV19 to TRBJ1-5; the D gene is possibly TRBD1 (6 bases). Deletions cut 6 bases from V and 7 bases from J, with 16 bases between. The CDR3 covers 14 residues. The germline V gene encodes CDR1 LNHDA and CDR2 SQIVND (reference sequence). The CDR3 is CASRGAPGIQPQHF. CDR3 DNA: TGTGCCAGTAGGGGGGCACCGGGAATACAGCCCCAGCATTTT.

This clone was detected only a few times. The genes are TRBV3-1 (or the pseudogene TRBV3-2) and TRBJ2-5, with 9 nucleotides matching TRBD2. The CDR3 is 18 residues long. Germline assignment: CDR1 LGHDT and CDR2 YNNKEL (reference sequence). With V trimmed by 0 bases and J by 4 bases, 12 bases remained unmatched. The CDR3 loop reads CASSQDPSGALGGETQYF. DNA of the CDR3: TGTGCCAGCAGCCAAGACCCTAGCGGGGCGCTGGGGGGAGAGACCCAGTACTTC.

Details on this clone: Within the sample, other DNA sequences also encode this same CDR3. This rearrangement joins TRBV19 to TRBJ1-2; TRBD1 aligns across 9 bases. Germline trimming cut 4 bases from V and 4 bases from J; bases unmatched to any gene: 7. The CDR3 covers 15 residues. Germline lookup yields CDR1 LNHDA and CDR2 SQIVND (reference sequence). DNA for the CDR3: TGTGCCAGTAGTACCAACCGGGACAGGGCCTATGGCTACACCTTC. Its protein product is CASSTNRDRAYGYTF.

The V gene is TRBV4-2, the J gene TRBJ1-2; no clear D. V shed 0 bases and J shed 3 bases, with 17 bases lying between them. Germline CDR1 reads LGHNA; CDR2 reads YNFKEQ. There are 17 residues in the CDR3. The CDR3 loop is CASSQDTIGRRDYGYTF. The CDR3 nucleotides are TGTGCCAGCAGCCAAGATACCATCGGGCGGCGGGACTATGGCTACACCTTC.